Reported below is one TCR beta chain. It has no known antigen specificity. Nothing much larger sits one base from this clone, and base qualities are not available. This sample was taken from a study of cytomegalovirus exposure and HLA in healthy donors (dated by TCRdb to 2015 to 2018). For context, the study as a whole: An earlier analysis of several hundred of the donors reported approximately 270 Gb of sequence data and 120 million or so unique TCR beta sequences from some 180 million T cells. Roughly 300 gigabases of sequencing data and 78 million or so unique TCR sequences were included in an early release covering several hundred HLA-typed donors. Among the roughly 430 genotyped donors, roughly 80% belonged to the genetic ancestry cluster associated with self-reported Caucasian donors. The study was designed to test whether signatures of past pathogen exposure could be identified by cataloging public T cell receptors. The study used immunosequencing to profile the T cell repertoires of approximately 640 subjects and linked those repertoires to cytomegalovirus serostatus. A separate validation cohort of some 130 different subjects was used in addition to the approximately 640-subject first cohort. The study combined high-throughput TCR immunosequencing, statistical association of individual TCRs with disease status, and machine learning to predict cytomegalovirus infection status. In a later analysis, previously published TCR beta repertoires from 670 or so donors were re-analyzed and high-resolution HLA genotyping was added so that TCR occurrence patterns could be studied. Rather than using new phenotypic data, the later analysis identified candidate immune exposures from TCR beta sequences and from how often those sequences occurred across donors. In an earlier analysis of a few hundred of the donors, high-throughput TCR beta sequencing was used to judge whether each TCR beta V gene segment behaved as functional or pseudogenic. Donor age, sex, ethnicity and CMV serostatus were compiled together with the repertoire data. In a later genetic analysis, genome-wide SNP genotypes for about three fifths of the 666 donors were used, and that subset was treated as a discovery cohort. Every discovery cohort repertoire had been produced on one sequencing platform. HLA typing included class I and class II loci at four-digit resolution. The number of donors typed differed by locus, with roughly 629-640 for A, B, C, DRB1 and DQB1, around 520 for DQA1, over 600 for DPA1, and 450 to 480 for DPB1. Four or five DR-DQ haplotypes were handled as single units for association and clustering, since linkage in the cohort was strong. Among some 400 genotyped donors of the cohort, an average of approximately 240,000 unique TCR beta nucleotide sequences was sequenced per donor, of which approximately 18% were non-productive.

The cohort was made up of roughly 670 healthy bone marrow donors. All cohort members were sampled while nominally healthy, although unrecorded immune exposures were likely present. The donor tested CMV seronegative, placing the donor among the 350 or so seronegative members of the cohort. A peripheral blood sample was collected from each donor, and TCR beta sequencing was performed on peripheral blood mononuclear cells. The Qiagen DNeasy Blood Extraction Kit was used to extract genomic DNA from the blood cell samples. Taken from cysteine to phenylalanine, the CDR3 has 17 residues. Of all the DNA, just the CDR3 is kept, 51 bases in frame from base 1. CDR1 and CDR2 are drawn from the germline V gene (reference sequence): SGHNT, YYREEE. The junction shows trimming of 0 bases on V and 6 bases on J, plus 20 bases between the germline ends. Here is what the overall study found, with its caveats: In a later analysis, TCR association rates were found to vary across HLA loci, with the most associated TCRs seen for DRB1 alleles and the fewest for HLA-C alleles. A later genetic analysis reported fewer N-insertions in productive TCRs among donors in an Asian-associated ancestry cluster than the approximately 670-donor mean. According to the authors, the approach could potentially be generalized to other disease states and immunological phenotypes. Most TCR sequences were observed very rarely across donors, whereas some public TCRs were present in many individuals. A further reported finding was that TCR beta sequences accurately predicted the HLA-A and HLA-B alleles for most subjects in the first cohort. At a false discovery rate of 0.05, a later analysis linked around 15,000 TCR beta sequences to specific HLA alleles. Some 15 rarely observed V segments, including chromosome 9 orphons, were excluded from the earlier analysis of several hundred of the donors because counts were too low. When HLA alleles, especially DR and DQ, strongly co-occurred, TCR associations were difficult to assign to individual alleles. A later analysis reported that several top co-occurrence clusters appeared linked to parvovirus B19, influenza, CMV and Epstein-Barr virus. Correlated functional status among segregating V segments might reflect linkage disequilibrium, but an unknown experimental factor could not be ruled out. An association between a missense DCLRE1C variant and V-gene and J-gene trimming of TCR beta chains was found in a later genetic analysis and replicated in an independent cohort. Some IMGT-functional V segments, including TRBV6-2 and TRBV6-3, could not be distinguished by the 87-base-pair reads and were therefore excluded. Presence/absence analyses assumed roughly uniform sequencing depth across donors, an assumption that may not hold. A few of the identified cytomegalovirus-associated TCR beta chains were confirmed in vitro to be specific for cytomegalovirus antigens. HLA typing was unavailable for some donors at each locus, so association tests used only the typed subset. The only immune exposure information available for the cohort was CMV serostatus. An earlier analysis of some 590 of the donors showed that most TCR beta V segments appeared in productive rearrangements either about 87% or about 30% of the time, which broadly matched IMGT annotations. In a later analysis, HLA-associated TCR beta chains were found to be more clonally expanded and to have lower generation probabilities than equally common non-associated chains. A cluster of highly shared sequence variants was judged likely to represent a technical artifact of the sequencing pipeline. Only TCR beta chains were sequenced in this cohort, and the absence of alpha or paired-chain data limited detectable features. The study gave a list of 150 to 200 TCR beta chains associated with cytomegalovirus. The classifier was reported to diagnose cytomegalovirus status with high specificity and sensitivity in both the original and validation cohorts. A later analysis found that most CMV-associated TCR beta chains appeared HLA-restricted, with HLA associations seemingly driven largely by CMV exposure.

Library creation used the immunoSEQ multiplex PCR assay. For the multiplex PCR, a mixture combining 60 forward primers for TCR Vbeta segments and 13 reverse primers for TCR Jbeta segments was used. The CDR3 region of rearranged TCR beta genes was amplified from genomic DNA with a multiplex PCR assay. Amplified TCR beta libraries were sequenced as 87-base-pair reads on the Illumina HiSeq System. On the authors' methods: Across the 700 or so repertoires, a later analysis counted about 81 million unique TCR beta chains, some 11 million of which were shared by at least two donors. To remove PCR and sequencing errors, raw reads were error-corrected and collapsed into unique sequences using a nearest-neighbor algorithm that merged closely related sequences. Alignment of CDR3 sequences to IMGT reference sequences was used to assign V, D and J gene segments. Each retained sequence needed at least a six-nucleotide match to both a V gene segment and a J gene segment. Rearrangements were classified as productive when the CDR3 lacked stop codons and remained in frame with V and J, and all other rearrangements were classified as non-productive. Following IMGT convention, CDR3 was defined as the stretch from the second conserved V-encoded cysteine to the conserved J-encoded phenylalanine. The earlier analysis of about 530 of the donors excluded any sequence lacking an unambiguous match to a single V gene segment. An earlier analysis of a few hundred of the donors called V segments functional above 56.7% productive rearrangements and segregating when the between-donor standard deviation exceeded 5%. A statistical classification framework was built for diagnosing cytomegalovirus status from the catalog of TCR beta chain sequences. In a later analysis, TCR nucleotide sequences were compared against IMGT/GENE-DB human TR gene sequences so that V and J genes could be assigned. In a later analysis, CDR3 sequences and most-parsimonious VDJ recombination scenarios were assigned using the TCRdist pipeline. In a later analysis, each TCR beta chain was defined by its CDR3 amino acid sequence together with its V-gene family, and reads lacking a unique V-gene family were excluded. In a later analysis, 450 to 600 highly shared, low-generation-probability nucleotide sequences were removed to address suspected cross-contamination and a sequencing artifact. In a later analysis, a clonal expansion index was calculated for each public chain from normalized within-repertoire ranks of inferred template counts. Generation probabilities in a later analysis came from a VDJ recombination model fitted to out-of-frame rearrangements, and those results were checked against IGoR. In a later analysis, TCR-TCR, TCR-HLA and TCR-CMV co-occurrence was scored with hypergeometric tests, and a repertoire-size bias correction was applied to TCR pairs. A later analysis estimated false discovery rates by permuting HLA or CMV assignments 20 times. In a later analysis, co-occurring TCRs were grouped using DBSCAN, and TCRdist sequence similarity was added for clustering within HLA-allele-positive subsets. Repertoires with fewer than 30,000 or more than 120,000 public chains, plus five repertoires with anomalous nucleotide sharing, were excluded from co-occurrence clustering. TCRdb provides this immuneACCESS table in a form limited to in-frame rearrangements. Some clones are lacking; in checked studies, under half of them reflect an unresolved V gene, and why the rest are absent is not known. The V and J calls and clone size were taken over from that table, and D and trimming were inferred from the DNA. The sample yields some 130,000 clones; around 77% were counted once. Of the sample, about 1% is held by the ten largest clones.

This clonotype was obtained from a woman aged 60-75 years in good health and CMV-seronegative. The chain is encoded by TRBV5-4 joined to TRBJ2-3; perhaps TRBD2 is the D gene, with 6 bases matching. Material for sequencing was PBMCs. Here the CDR3 is given as CASSLGGSGGTLDTQYF. The nucleotide sequence reads TGTGCCAGCAGCTTGGGGGGCAGCGGAGGGACGTTGGATACGCAGTATTTT.